The T cell receptor beta chain described here comes from a study of T cell responses to AZD1222 COVID-19 vaccine. About this clone: Its cognate antigen is unknown.

The V gene's germline CDR1 is SGDLS and CDR2 YYNGEE. This CDR3 spans 15 amino acids. V lost 3 bases to trimming and J lost 4 bases, with 16 bases between them. Using immunoSEQ multiplex PCR, the repertoire was profiled, and TCRdb retains in-frame clones only, with some absent. The table has 55,000 to 65,000 clones, over 80% seen once. Overall study findings and caveats: Targeting of unmutated variant regions was reportedly seen in nearly half of spike-specific TCRs. Baseline antibody screening turned up just a handful of seropositive AZD1222 recipients.

The starting material was peripheral blood, obtained on day 0 of AZD1222 vaccination. This clonotype originated in an adult in good health. The chain combines TRBV9 with TRBJ1-2, with D possibly matching TRBD1 (5 bases). CDR3 in DNA: TGTGCCAGCAGCGAATCCCTCGAGGGACTCTATGGCTACACCTTC. This translates into CASSESLEGLYGYTF.